This TCR beta chain was recovered during a study of blood T cell repertoires in COVID-19. At the level of the study: The study drew acute and convalescent COVID-19 samples from the United States, Italy and Spain. T cells, B-cell-depleted T cells, or PBMCs provided the cDNA or gDNA that served as material.

This clone was detected once. Original data processing: Researchers report that nucleated cell counts were estimated from reference gene primer amplification. Repertoires were generated with immunoSEQ multiplex PCR, while TCRdb's copy carries only in-frame clones and drops some. V, J and clone size are those of that table, while D and trimming were read from the DNA. The table shows more than 85,000 clones, with roughly nine tenths occurring only once. The CDR3 is 13 residues long. Germline values: CDR1 SNHLY, CDR2 FYNNEI. Trimming left V 3 bases short and J 4 bases short, with 9 bases between. The chain links TRBV2 to TRBJ1-2; D is undetermined. Sequencing used peripheral blood. The clonotype comes from a man aged 55 to 69 with acute or convalescent COVID-19. The DNA of the CDR3 is TGTGCCAGCAGTGACAATCCGGGCTATGGCTACACCTTC. Amino acids: CASSDNPGYGYTF.